This T cell receptor beta chain was recovered during a study of vaccination effects on CD4 cells after COVID-19. Study results and caveats: Missing from the study were early post-infection timepoints, and its convalescent patients were few.

As to this clone: Its target is not known.

V was trimmed by 2 bases and J by 5 bases, leaving 6 bases between them. The CDR3 sequence is 13 residues long. CDR1 and CDR2 (germline): ENHRY, SYGVKD. Clones were sequenced by immunoSEQ multiplex PCR, and TCRdb holds only the in-frame ones, with some missing. The profile covers 35,000 to 40,000 clones, with around 74% appearing a single time and less than 3.5% taken by the ten largest. Following 10 days of culture, CD4+ T cells were isolated. Cultures received IL-2 medium that replaced half the medium on days 3 and 7. The chain couples TRBV10-3 to TRBJ1-4, with D unclear. The source is a human donor who received a COVID-19 vaccine. The source material was CD4+ T cells from PBMCs cultured without peptide, sampled before COVID-19 vaccination. DNA of the CDR3: TGTGCCATCAGTGAGGAACTGAATGAAAAACTGTTTTTT. Translated: CAISEELNEKLFF.